This T cell receptor gamma chain is drawn from a study of Vδ1+ human thymocytes. Notes on the study in general: Highly polyclonal TRG and TRD repertoires with Gaussian CDR3 length distributions appeared in thymus.

Thymocytes were sorted as CD3+ TCRVdelta1+ TCRVdelta2- after alphabeta T cell depletion. The V gene's germline CDR1 is GITISATS and CDR2 ISYDGTV (reference sequence). The CDR3 is made up of 15 amino acids. V lost 0 bases and J lost 2; bases outside the gene matches: 7. This clone was seen a few times. Its antigen remains unidentified. RNA was extracted from the cells and then reverse transcribed. The CDR3 regions were amplified by multiplex PCR from V-gene primers to a constant-region primer. TCRdb re-called the multiplex PCR reads using CATT. This table has approximately 40,000 gamma-chain clones, 20% to 25% appearing once.

J is TRGJ1 or TRGJ2 and V is TRGV9. Material for sequencing was Vdelta1+ gamma-delta thymocytes from the thymus. Subset in this sample: FACS-sorted CD3+ TCRalphabeta- TCRVdelta1+ TCRVdelta2- thymocytes. This clonotype originated in a girl under two years old who had congenital heart surgery. CDR3 residues: CALWEVRSDYYKKLF. CDR3 nucleotides: TGTGCCTTGTGGGAGGTGCGTTCGGATTATTATAAGAAACTCTTT.